This T cell receptor (beta chain) appears in the sequencing data of a study of blood T cell repertoires in COVID-19. About the study: Some COVID-19 samples were acute and others convalescent; all came from the United States, Italy and Spain. PBMCs, B-cell-depleted T cells, or T cells provided the cDNA or gDNA that made up the material.

Enrollment of patients from Seattle took place during active infection, with longitudinal follow-up. The CDR3 consists of 15 residues. Trimming took 3 bases from V and 2 from J, leaving 12 bases between them. CDR1 and CDR2 from the germline V gene are SGDLS and YYNGEE. In the source study's methods: How many nucleated cells were present was estimated from reference gene primer amplification. Clones were sequenced by immunoSEQ multiplex PCR, and TCRdb holds only the in-frame ones, with some missing. V and J calls and clone size come straight from that table; D and trimming were deduced from the DNA. The repertoire has 300,000 to 350,000 clones, around nine tenths of them found once; the top ten carry approximately 7.3%.

The chain recombines TRBV9 with TRBJ1-3, with D possibly being TRBD1 (6 bases). The clonotype originates from a woman aged 70 to 79 with COVID-19, enrolled during active disease. The sample was peripheral blood. The CDR3 sequence is CASSESGTPGNTIYF. The DNA of the CDR3 is TGTGCCAGCAGCGAATCCGGGACACCTGGAAACACCATATATTTT.